Reported below is one T cell receptor beta chain. The antigen remains undetermined. The entry originates in a study of CD8 T cells in Susac syndrome. This CDR3 region has 14 residues. CDR1 is LGHNA and CDR2 is YSLEER in the germline V gene. Trimming took off 0 bases at V and 4 bases at J, with 9 bases between the two ends. Notes on the study in general: It was acknowledged in the study that its TCR sequencing and HLA analysis involved a relatively small number of individuals.

When the RNA was reverse transcribed, random hexamers were used with an input of roughly 0.45 to 1 ug. The CDR3 of TCR beta was amplified by immunoSEQ multiplex PCR across 54 Vbeta and 13 Jbeta. TCRdb re-called the immunoSEQ multiplex PCR reads with MiXCR, one entry per CDR3 protein. The table includes a few hundred thousand distinct CDR3 sequences, roughly 93% detected once. Sequencing was done on a sample of CD4+ T cells from PBMCs. The TCR originated in a human donor with Susac syndrome. The chain couples TRBV4-3 to TRBJ1-1; no firm D call. The CDR3 DNA is TGCGCCAGCAGCCAAGAATTGGTCTCCACTGAAGCTTTCTTT. Translating gives CASSQELVSTEAFF.